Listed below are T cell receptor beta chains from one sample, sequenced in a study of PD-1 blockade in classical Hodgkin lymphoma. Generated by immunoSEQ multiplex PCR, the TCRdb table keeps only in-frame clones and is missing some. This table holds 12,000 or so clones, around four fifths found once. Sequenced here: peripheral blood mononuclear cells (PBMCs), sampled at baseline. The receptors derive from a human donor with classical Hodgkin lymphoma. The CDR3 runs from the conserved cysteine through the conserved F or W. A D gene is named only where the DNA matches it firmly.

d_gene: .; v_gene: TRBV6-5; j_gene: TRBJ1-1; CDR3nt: TGTGCCAGCAGCCGCACACGGAACACTGAAGCTTTCTTT; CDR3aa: CASSRTRNTEAFF
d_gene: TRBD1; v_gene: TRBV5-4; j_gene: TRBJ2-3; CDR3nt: TGTGCCAGCAGCTCCACGACAGGGGCAGGGTCAGATACGCAGTATTTT; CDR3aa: CASSSTTGAGSDTQYF
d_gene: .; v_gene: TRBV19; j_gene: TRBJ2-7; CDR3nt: TGTGCCAGTAGCATCGCTGGTTTATCCGGCTCCTACGAGCAGTACTTC; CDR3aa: CASSIAGLSGSYEQYF
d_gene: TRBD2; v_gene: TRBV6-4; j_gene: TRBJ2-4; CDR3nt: TGTGCCAGCAGATCTCTAGCGGGGGGGCTTTTCAAAAACATTCAGTACTTC; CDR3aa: CASRSLAGGLFKNIQYF
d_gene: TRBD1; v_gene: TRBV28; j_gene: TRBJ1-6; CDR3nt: TGTGCCAGTCGGCGAACAGGGGTCTACTATAATTCACCCCTCCACTTT; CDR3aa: CASRRTGVYYNSPLHF
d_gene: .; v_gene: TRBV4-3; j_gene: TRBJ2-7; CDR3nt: TGCGCCAGCAGCCAAGTCGGCAGGGGCTACGAGCAGTACTTC; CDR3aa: CASSQVGRGYEQYF
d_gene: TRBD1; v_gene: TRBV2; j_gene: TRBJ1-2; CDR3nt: TGTGCCAGCAGCGAGACAGGGGGCGCGATCGGCTACACCTTC; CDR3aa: CASSETGGAIGYTF
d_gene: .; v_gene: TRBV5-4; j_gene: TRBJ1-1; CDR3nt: TGTGCCAGCAGCGAGATGGCGCAGGGGAACACTGAAGCTTTCTTT; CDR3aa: CASSEMAQGNTEAFF
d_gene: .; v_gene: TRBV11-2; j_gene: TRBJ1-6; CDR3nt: TGTGCCAGCAGCTTAGATCAGAAGTATAATTCACCCCTCCACTTT; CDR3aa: CASSLDQKYNSPLHF
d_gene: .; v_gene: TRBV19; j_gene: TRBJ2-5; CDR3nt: TGTGCCAGTAGTATTATTTGGCAGGGTGAGACCCAGTACTTC; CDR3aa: CASSIIWQGETQYF
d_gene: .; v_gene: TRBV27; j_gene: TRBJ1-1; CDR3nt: TGTGCCAGCAGGCCGTTCGTCGGGTTATTGGGCCTCCGGGCGGTGAACACTGAAGCTTTCTTT; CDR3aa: CASRPFVGLLGLRAVNTEAFF
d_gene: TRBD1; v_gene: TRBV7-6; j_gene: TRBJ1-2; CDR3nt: TGTGCCAGCAGCTTAATCTCCGGGACAGGGAGTGGCTACACCTTC; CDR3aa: CASSLISGTGSGYTF
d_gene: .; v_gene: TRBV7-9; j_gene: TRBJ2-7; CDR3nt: TGTGCCAGCACCCCCGTAGGGGGGGGCACCTACGAGCAGTACTTC; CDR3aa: CASTPVGGGTYEQYF
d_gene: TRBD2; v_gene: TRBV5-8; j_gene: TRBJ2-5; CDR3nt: TGTGCCAGCAGCTTGGGCGGGAGGGTACAAGAGACCCAGTACTTC; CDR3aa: CASSLGGRVQETQYF
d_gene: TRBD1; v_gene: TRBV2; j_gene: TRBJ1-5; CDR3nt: TGTGCCAGCAGGGGGACAGGAAGATCCGATCAGCCCCAGCATTTT; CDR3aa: CASRGTGRSDQPQHF